The T cell receptor beta chain under discussion was sequenced for a study of PD-1 blockade in classical Hodgkin lymphoma. Whole-study findings and limits: Undefined causes, possibly disease activity or prior therapy, underlie the repertoire differences. Whereas CD4+ TCR diversity had risen significantly by C4D1, CD8+ TCR diversity had not. Patients with an early start, nivolumab under 1 year after ASCT, were excluded.

This clone has a handful of counts. Antigen unknown. The table came from immunoSEQ multiplex PCR; TCRdb's copy has only in-frame clones and leaves some out. The table has approximately 84,000 clones, under 90% seen once. V was clipped by 5 bases and J by 10 bases; unmatched bases: 7. Germline V gene sequence: CDR1 SEHNR, CDR2 FQNEAQ (reference sequence). The CDR3 totals 15 residues. All the patients suffered relapse after autologous stem cell transplantation, and brentuximab vedotin exposure differed. Reported best responses ranged across complete response, partial response or progressive disease. The source of this sequence is a human donor with classical Hodgkin lymphoma. The sequencing here drew on peripheral blood mononuclear cells (PBMCs), taken at baseline. V gene TRBV7-9 combines with J gene TRBJ2-2, with 13 bases identical to TRBD2. The CDR3 loop reads CASSPGTSGIEELFF. CDR3 bases: TGTGCCAGCAGCCCGGGGACTAGCGGGATCGAGGAGCTGTTTTTT.